Listed below are T cell receptor beta chains from one sample, sequenced in a study of Graves' ophthalmopathy and Graves' hyperthyroidism. TCRdb reprocessed the multiplex PCR reads via MiXCR and lists one record per CDR3 protein. The sample consists of around 1,200,000 distinct CDR3 sequences, less than 45% of them appearing once. Material: peripheral blood or thyroid tissue (not recorded which). The receptors were gathered from an adult man with Graves' hyperthyroidism. Each CDR3 is given with its conserved first and last residue. D genes are given only for firm matches. The size field is filled for only some rows; it gives once, few, many or a size class.

v_gene	len	d_gene	j_gene	abundance	CDR3nt	CDR3aa
TRBV19	11	-	TRBJ2-7	-	TGTGCCAGTGGGGCGGGGAACGAGCAGTACTTC	CASGAGNEQYF
TRBV20-1	12	-	TRBJ1-4	many	TGCAGTGCGGACACGGGAGGAGAAAAACTGTTTTTT	CSADTGGEKLFF
TRBV11-2	13	-	TRBJ2-7	-	TGTGCCAGCAGCGGAACACAGGGTACCGAGCAGTACTTC	CASSGTQGTEQYF
TRBV7-2	15	-	TRBJ1-2	-	TGTGCCAGCAGCTTATCGGGCCAAAAGAGCTATGGCTACACCTTC	CASSLSGQKSYGYTF
TRBV7-2	15	TRBD2	TRBJ2-7	-	TGTGCCAGCAGTTTAACCGGGACTAACCCCTACGAGCAGTACTTC	CASSLTGTNPYEQYF
TRBV30	13	-	TRBJ1-2	few	TGTGCCTGGAGAAGTTACAGGGAGATTGGCTACACCTTC	CAWRSYREIGYTF
TRBV20-1	13	-	TRBJ2-7	-	TGCAGCGGAGGGCAGGGATCAACCTACGAGCAGTACTTC	CSGGQGSTYEQYF
TRBV7-8	17	-	TRBJ2-2	few	TGTGCCAGCAGCCAGGGACGGATTATGCATAACACCGGGGAGCTGTTTTTT	CASSQGRIMHNTGELFF
TRBV20-1	12	TRBD1	TRBJ1-5	once	TGCAGTGTAGACAGGGGACACCAGCCCCAGCATTTT	CSVDRGHQPQHF
TRBV29-1	15	-	TRBJ1-4	many	TGCAGCGTTGCGAATCGGCTTAGCTCCACTGAAAAACTGTTTTTT	CSVANRLSSTEKLFF
TRBV11-2	14	-	TRBJ1-2	few	TGTGCCAGCAGCCCCCCCTCGGGTTCCTATGGCTACACCTTC	CASSPPSGSYGYTF
TRBV4-3	17	-	TRBJ1-6	few	TGTGCCAGCAGCCAGGCAAAACAGGGAACGTTAAATTCACCCCTCCACTTT	CASSQAKQGTLNSPLHF
TRBV4-3	15	TRBD1	TRBJ1-6	few	TGCGCCAGCAGCGGCCGGGACAGGGGGAACTCACCCCTCCACTTT	CASSGRDRGNSPLHF
TRBV7-2	15	-	TRBJ1-2	many	TGTGCCAGCAGCTTAGTGTCGACAGCTAACTATGGCTACACCTTC	CASSLVSTANYGYTF
TRBV2	15	-	TRBJ2-7	many	TGTGCCAGCAGCCGAAGCTGGCAGGGCTTCTACGAGCAGTACTTC	CASSRSWQGFYEQYF
TRBV5-1	15	-	TRBJ1-5	-	TGCGCCAGCAGGCAAGGGAGATATCTCACCGAGCCCCAGCATTTT	CASRQGRYLTEPQHF
TRBV9	15	-	TRBJ2-6	-	TGTGCCAGCAGCTTTACGGTGTCTGGGGCCAACGTCCTGACTTTC	CASSFTVSGANVLTF
TRBV12-3/TRBV12-4	13	-	TRBJ1-2	many	TGTGCCAGCAGTTTTGGTAATGGAGATGGCTACACCTTC	CASSFGNGDGYTF
TRBV12-3/TRBV12-4	17	TRBD1	TRBJ1-3	-	TGTGCCAGCAGACCCGGGACAGGGGCCGACTCTGGAAACACCATATATTTT	CASRPGTGADSGNTIYF
TRBV10-3	14	-	TRBJ1-5	few	TGTGCCAGCAGTGAGCAGGCATTAAATCAGCCCCAGCATTTT	CASSEQALNQPQHF
TRBV15	13	-	TRBJ1-6	-	TGTGCCACCAGCGGCAGGAATAATTCACCCCTCCACTTT	CATSGRNNSPLHF
TRBV14	15	-	TRBJ2-5	many	TGTGCCAGCAGCCAAATAACAGACCACCAAGAGACCCAGTACTTC	CASSQITDHQETQYF
TRBV19	15	-	TRBJ1-4	many	TGTGCCAGCAGTACCGGGGACCGTCGGGTGGAAAAACTGTTTTTT	CASSTGDRRVEKLFF
TRBV7-2	13	-	TRBJ1-3	-	TGTGCCAGCAGCTTAATGGGTGGAAACACCATATATTTT	CASSLMGGNTIYF
TRBV24-1	15	TRBD1	TRBJ1-5	-	TGTGCCACTTCGACAGGGGCCAATAGCAATCAGCCCCAGCATTTT	CATSTGANSNQPQHF
TRBV28	14	TRBD1	TRBJ1-1	few	TGTGCCAGCGGAGGCAGGGGGTCATTCACTGAAGCTTTCTTT	CASGGRGSFTEAFF
TRBV12-3/TRBV12-4	14	-	TRBJ2-5	-	TGTGCCAGCAGTTTAATCGTCGGGGTTGAGACCCAGTACTTC	CASSLIVGVETQYF
TRBV2	15	TRBD2	TRBJ2-2	-	TGTGCCAGCAGTGGAACCGGGGGGGCCGCCGGGGAGCTGTTTTTT	CASSGTGGAAGELFF
TRBV9	15	-	TRBJ2-7	many	TGTGCCAGCAGCGTAACCCTCGGGACGGCTTACGAGCAGTACTTC	CASSVTLGTAYEQYF
TRBV7-9	15	TRBD1	TRBJ2-7	-	TGTGCCAGCAGCTTATACGGGACAGGGGAACACGAGCAGTACTTC	CASSLYGTGEHEQYF
TRBV2	13	-	TRBJ2-2	-	TGTGCCAGCAGGGATTCTCACACCGGGGAGCTGTTTTTT	CASRDSHTGELFF
TRBV20-1	13	TRBD2	TRBJ2-7	few	TGCAGTGCGTTAGCGGGAGCCTCCTACGAGCAGTACTTC	CSALAGASYEQYF
TRBV7-2	18	TRBD1	TRBJ1-6	-	TGTGCCAGCAGCCTGCAGCCGGGACAGGGGTTCGGAAGTTCACCCCTCCACTTT	CASSLQPGQGFGSSPLHF